This T cell receptor (beta chain) comes out of a study of cytomegalovirus exposure and HLA in healthy donors listed by TCRdb under 2017. Regarding the study in general: In an earlier analysis of around 540 of the donors, around 290 Gb of sequence data and about 110 million unique TCR beta sequences from roughly 200 million T cells were reported. Approximately 300 gigabases of sequencing data and roughly 81 million unique TCR sequences made up an early release that covered several hundred HLA-typed donors. Of the roughly 400 genotyped donors, around 81% fell in the genetic ancestry cluster associated with self-reported Caucasian donors. The study was designed to test whether signatures of past pathogen exposure could be identified by cataloging public T cell receptors. The study used immunosequencing to profile the T cell repertoires of 666 subjects and linked those repertoires to cytomegalovirus serostatus. Besides the first cohort of approximately 670 subjects, a separate validation cohort made up of roughly 120 different subjects was used. To predict cytomegalovirus infection status, the study combined high-throughput TCR immunosequencing, statistical association of individual TCRs with disease status, and machine learning. In a later analysis, previously published TCR beta repertoires from about 640 donors were re-analyzed and high-resolution HLA genotyping was added so that TCR occurrence patterns could be studied. The later analysis used no new phenotypic data to find candidate immune exposures, relying instead on TCR beta sequences and their occurrence across donors. To decide whether each TCR beta V gene segment behaved as functional or pseudogenic, an earlier analysis of over 500 of the donors relied on high-throughput TCR beta sequencing. Donor age, sex, ethnicity and CMV serostatus were collected together with the repertoire data. Genome-wide SNP genotypes for about 65% of the 666 donors were used in a later genetic analysis, which treated that subset as a discovery cohort. Every discovery cohort repertoire had been produced on one sequencing platform. HLA typing included class I and class II loci at four-digit resolution. Typing coverage varied by locus: 629-630 donors for A, B, C, DRB1 and DQB1; roughly 500 for DQA1; more than 600 for DPA1; under 490 for DPB1. Four or five DR-DQ haplotypes were handled as single units for association and clustering because linkage in the cohort was strong. Among over 350 genotyped donors of the cohort, an average of around 240,000 unique TCR beta nucleotide sequences were sequenced per donor, around 20% of them non-productive. Results and caveats for the whole study, not just this receptor: In vitro tests confirmed that a few of the cytomegalovirus-associated TCR beta chains recognize cytomegalovirus antigens. A further reported finding was that TCR beta sequences accurately predicted the HLA-A and HLA-B alleles for most subjects in the first cohort. The only immune exposure information available for the cohort was CMV serostatus. Compared with the approximately 670-donor mean, donors in an Asian-associated ancestry cluster had fewer N-insertions in productive TCRs, according to a later genetic analysis. The classifier was reported to diagnose cytomegalovirus status with high specificity and sensitivity in both the original and validation cohorts. In an earlier analysis of approximately 590 of the donors, most TCR beta V segments appeared in productive rearrangements about 87% or about 30% of the time, broadly matching IMGT annotations. A later genetic analysis associated a missense DCLRE1C variant with V-gene and J-gene trimming of TCR beta chains, and an independent cohort replicated the association. The authors suggested that the approach could potentially be generalized to other disease states and immunological phenotypes. A later analysis associated 16,951 TCR beta sequences with specific HLA alleles at a false discovery rate of 0.05. In a later analysis, most CMV-associated TCR beta chains were found to appear HLA-restricted, with HLA associations seemingly driven largely by CMV exposure. When HLA alleles, especially DR and DQ, strongly co-occurred, TCR associations were difficult to assign to individual alleles. Most TCR sequences were observed very rarely across donors, whereas some public TCRs were present in many individuals. Several of the top co-occurrence clusters appeared to be linked to parvovirus B19, influenza, CMV and Epstein-Barr virus, according to a later analysis. Correlated functional status among segregating V segments might reflect linkage disequilibrium, but an unknown experimental factor could not be ruled out. In a later analysis, HLA-associated TCR beta chains were found to be more clonally expanded and to have lower generation probabilities than equally common non-associated chains. Because counts were too low, about 18 rarely observed V segments, including chromosome 9 orphons, were excluded from the earlier analysis of fewer than 650 of the donors. Presence/absence analyses assumed roughly uniform sequencing depth across donors, an assumption that may not hold. HLA typing was unavailable for some donors at each locus, so association tests used only the typed subset. Some IMGT-functional V segments, including TRBV6-2 and TRBV6-3, could not be told apart with the 87-base-pair reads, so those segments were excluded. According to a later analysis, TCR association rates differed among HLA loci, with DRB1 alleles showing the most associated TCRs and HLA-C alleles showing the fewest. The study gave a list of 150 to 200 TCR beta chains associated with cytomegalovirus. This cohort had only TCR beta chains sequenced, and the lack of alpha or paired-chain data limited which features could be detected. A cluster of highly shared sequence variants was judged likely to represent a technical artifact of the sequencing pipeline.

Library generation was performed with the immunoSEQ multiplex PCR assay. The multiplex PCR relied on a mix of 60 forward primers for TCR Vbeta segments and 13 reverse primers for TCR Jbeta segments. The CDR3 region of rearranged TCR beta genes was amplified from genomic DNA by a multiplex PCR assay. On the Illumina HiSeq System, the amplified TCR beta libraries were sequenced as 87-base-pair reads. In the source study's methods: A later analysis tallied some 79 million unique TCR beta chains across the 640 or so repertoires, and some 12 million of those chains were shared by two or more donors. Raw reads were error-corrected and collapsed into unique sequences by a nearest-neighbor algorithm in which closely related sequences were merged to remove PCR and sequencing errors. To assign V, D and J gene segments, CDR3 sequences were aligned to IMGT reference sequences. For a sequence to be retained, at least a six-nucleotide match to both a V gene segment and a J gene segment was required. Rearrangements were classified as productive when the CDR3 lacked stop codons and remained in frame with V and J, and all other rearrangements were classified as non-productive. Following IMGT convention, CDR3 was defined as the stretch from the second conserved V-encoded cysteine up to the conserved J-encoded phenylalanine. The earlier analysis of fewer than 750 of the donors excluded sequences that lacked an unambiguous match to a single V gene segment. In an earlier analysis of roughly 600 of the donors, a V segment was called functional when productive rearrangements were above 56.7%, and segregating when the standard deviation between donors exceeded 5%. To diagnose cytomegalovirus status from the catalog of TCR beta chain sequences, a statistical classification framework was built. A later analysis assigned V and J genes by comparing TCR nucleotide sequences with IMGT/GENE-DB human TR gene sequences. A later analysis assigned CDR3 sequences and most-parsimonious VDJ recombination scenarios with the TCRdist pipeline. A later analysis defined each TCR beta chain by its CDR3 amino acid sequence plus V-gene family, and excluded reads lacking a unique V-gene family. As a way to deal with suspected cross-contamination and a sequencing artifact, a later analysis dropped hundreds of nucleotide sequences that were highly shared and had low generation probability. In a later analysis, a clonal expansion index for each public chain was calculated from normalized within-repertoire ranks of inferred template counts. In a later analysis, generation probabilities were computed with a VDJ recombination model fitted to out-of-frame rearrangements, and the resulting probabilities were checked against IGoR. Hypergeometric tests were used in a later analysis to score TCR-TCR, TCR-HLA and TCR-CMV co-occurrence, with a repertoire-size bias correction applied to the TCR pairs. To estimate false discovery rates, a later analysis permuted the HLA or CMV assignments 20 times. A later analysis grouped co-occurring TCRs with DBSCAN, adding TCRdist sequence similarity when clustering within HLA-allele-positive subsets. For co-occurrence clustering, repertoires with fewer than 30,000 or more than 120,000 public chains were excluded, along with a handful of repertoires with anomalous nucleotide sharing. Drawn from immuneACCESS, this table holds only the in-frame rearrangements with V and J called that TCRdb kept. Clones are partly lost; checked studies trace under half to an unresolved V gene and leave the rest unexplained. For V, J and clone size, that table is used; D and trimming come from the DNA. In this sample the table shows about 70,000 clones, about 74% of which occur a single time. Clones ranked in the top ten supply roughly 11% of the sample.

The germline V gene (reference sequence) provides CDR1 MNHNY and CDR2 SVGAGI. Spanning cysteine to phenylalanine, the CDR3 consists of 16 amino acids. Only the CDR3 portion is preserved as DNA: 48 bases, with reading frame beginning at the first base. At the junction V is shortened by 7 bases and J by 4 bases; bases outside the gene matches: 12. In total, fewer than 750 healthy bone marrow donors made up the cohort. Cohort members were all nominally healthy when sampled, although unrecorded immune exposures were likely present. CMV serostatus was positive for roughly 290 and negative for about half of the roughly 670 cohort members, and was not recorded for this donor. A peripheral blood sample was provided by each donor, and peripheral blood mononuclear cells were used for TCR beta sequencing. The Qiagen DNeasy Blood Extraction Kit was used to extract genomic DNA from the blood cell samples. Regarding this clone: Which antigen it targets is not known. Qualities for individual bases were not recorded, and no much larger clone is one base off.

The sequence joins TRBV6-6 to TRBJ2-5; 10 middle bases align to TRBD1. The receptor's source is a human donor in good health. Sequenced input: PBMCs. The DNA sequence reads TGTGCCAGCACCGGATCCCCGGGACAGGGGCGAGAGACCCAGTACTTC. This codes for CASTGSPGQGRETQYF.